The rows below give T cell receptor beta chains drawn from one sample of a study of cytomegalovirus exposure and HLA in healthy donors. The assay was immunoSEQ multiplex PCR, and TCRdb's table has in-frame clones only and misses some. The sample includes about 160,000 clones, under 90% seen only once; the top ten take about 4.7%. Sequencing was done on a sample of PBMCs. These TCRs come from a man aged 30 to 45 in good health and CMV-seronegative. The CDR3 runs from the conserved cysteine through the conserved F or W. D genes are given only for firm matches. Size is stated for part of the rows, as once, few or many counts, or as a class when the clone is expanded.

d_gene: NA
v_gene: TRBV9
j_gene: TRBJ1-2
abundance: NA
CDR3aa: CASSVAPEEEGYTF
CDR3nt: TGTGCCAGCAGCGTAGCACCGGAGGAAGAGGGCTACACCTTC

d_gene: NA
v_gene: TRBV6-4
j_gene: TRBJ2-1
abundance: NA
CDR3aa: CASSLTDGAEQFF
CDR3nt: TGTGCCAGCAGTTTGACCGATGGGGCTGAGCAGTTCTTC

d_gene: TRBD1
v_gene: TRBV7-2
j_gene: TRBJ1-4
abundance: NA
CDR3aa: CASSPRTGTVEKLFF
CDR3nt: TGTGCCAGCAGCCCCAGGACAGGGACGGTTGAAAAACTGTTTTTT

d_gene: TRBD1
v_gene: TRBV9
j_gene: TRBJ2-3
abundance: NA
CDR3aa: CASSNPTGRGTDTQYF
CDR3nt: TGTGCCAGCAGCAACCCGACAGGGAGAGGCACAGATACGCAGTATTTT

d_gene: TRBD2
v_gene: TRBV4-3
j_gene: TRBJ2-7
abundance: NA
CDR3aa: CASSQDLRGDPYEQYF
CDR3nt: TGCGCCAGCAGCCAAGATCTGCGGGGGGATCCCTACGAGCAGTACTTC

d_gene: NA
v_gene: TRBV5-1
j_gene: TRBJ2-3
abundance: NA
CDR3aa: CASSLAGVSTDTQYF
CDR3nt: TGCGCCAGCAGCTTGGCCGGGGTTAGCACAGATACGCAGTATTTT

d_gene: NA
v_gene: TRBV5-1
j_gene: TRBJ1-1
abundance: NA
CDR3aa: CASSFTGRQESTEAFF
CDR3nt: TGCGCCAGCAGCTTTACCGGTCGTCAGGAAAGCACTGAAGCTTTCTTT

d_gene: TRBD2
v_gene: TRBV13
j_gene: TRBJ2-3
abundance: NA
CDR3aa: CASSFPSGGRDF
CDR3nt: TGTGCCAGCAGCTTCCCTAGCGGGGGGAGGGATTTT

d_gene: NA
v_gene: TRBV10-3
j_gene: TRBJ1-1
abundance: NA
CDR3aa: CAISELQDQGTEAFF
CDR3nt: TGTGCCATCAGTGAATTACAGGACCAGGGGACTGAAGCTTTCTTT

d_gene: TRBD1
v_gene: TRBV4-3
j_gene: TRBJ1-4
abundance: few
CDR3aa: CASSQVRDSPGEKLFF
CDR3nt: TGCGCCAGCAGCCAAGTTCGGGACAGCCCCGGTGAAAAACTGTTTTTT

d_gene: NA
v_gene: TRBV7-2
j_gene: TRBJ2-7
abundance: NA
CDR3aa: CASSLVGSSYEQYF
CDR3nt: TGTGCCAGCAGCTTGGTCGGGAGCTCCTACGAGCAGTACTTC

d_gene: TRBD2
v_gene: TRBV6-5
j_gene: TRBJ2-3
abundance: NA
CDR3aa: CASSRLAGGRDTQYF
CDR3nt: TGTGCCAGCAGCAGACTAGCGGGGGGAAGAGATACGCAGTATTTT

d_gene: NA
v_gene: TRBV6-1
j_gene: TRBJ1-5
abundance: NA
CDR3aa: CASRTLAVSNQPQHF
CDR3nt: TGTGCCAGCAGGACCCTAGCGGTAAGCAATCAGCCCCAGCATTTT

d_gene: NA
v_gene: TRBV25-1
j_gene: TRBJ1-1
abundance: NA
CDR3aa: CASATYSEAFF
CDR3nt: TGTGCCAGCGCTACTTATTCTGAAGCTTTCTTT

d_gene: NA
v_gene: TRBV30
j_gene: TRBJ2-4
abundance: NA
CDR3aa: CAWSVPGVSIQYF
CDR3nt: TGTGCCTGGAGTGTACCCGGGGTGAGCATTCAGTACTTC

d_gene: TRBD1
v_gene: TRBV6-5
j_gene: TRBJ2-7
abundance: NA
CDR3aa: CASSSRQGPYEQYF
CDR3nt: TGTGCCAGCAGTTCTCGACAGGGTCCCTACGAGCAGTACTTC

d_gene: NA
v_gene: TRBV9
j_gene: TRBJ1-5
abundance: once
CDR3aa: CASSPRQYQRPQHF
CDR3nt: TGTGCCAGCAGCCCCCGACAGTACCAGAGACCCCAGCATTTT

d_gene: TRBD1
v_gene: TRBV7-6
j_gene: TRBJ1-6
abundance: NA
CDR3aa: CASSPGQGSYSPLHF
CDR3nt: TGTGCCAGCAGCCCCGGACAGGGGAGTTATTCACCCCTCCACTTT

d_gene: NA
v_gene: TRBV7-8
j_gene: TRBJ2-7
abundance: NA
CDR3aa: CASSLVSGQIYEQYF
CDR3nt: TGTGCCAGCAGTCTCGTCAGTGGGCAGATCTACGAGCAGTACTTC

d_gene: TRBD1
v_gene: TRBV6-1
j_gene: TRBJ1-2
abundance: NA
CDR3aa: CASSETWTGVGYGYTF
CDR3nt: TGTGCCAGCAGCGAAACCTGGACAGGGGTGGGCTATGGCTACACCTTC

d_gene: NA
v_gene: TRBV5-1
j_gene: TRBJ2-7
abundance: once
CDR3aa: CASSQGISYEQYF
CDR3nt: TGCGCCAGCAGTCAGGGGATCTCCTACGAGCAGTACTTC

d_gene: NA
v_gene: TRBV29-1
j_gene: TRBJ2-3
abundance: NA
CDR3aa: CSVEDGGGTDTQYF
CDR3nt: TGCAGCGTTGAAGACGGAGGGGGCACAGATACGCAGTATTTT

d_gene: NA
v_gene: TRBV6-1
j_gene: TRBJ1-4
abundance: NA
CDR3aa: CASSPTPNEKLFF
CDR3nt: TGTGCCAGCAGCCCGACTCCTAATGAAAAACTGTTTTTT

d_gene: TRBD1
v_gene: TRBV7-3
j_gene: TRBJ2-1
abundance: NA
CDR3aa: CASSLKHGQGIGNEQFF
CDR3nt: TGTGCCAGCAGCTTAAAGCACGGACAGGGTATAGGCAATGAGCAGTTCTTC

d_gene: TRBD2
v_gene: TRBV6-1
j_gene: TRBJ2-1
abundance: NA
CDR3aa: CASMGGRSYNEQFF
CDR3nt: TGTGCCAGCATGGGGGGGAGGTCCTACAATGAGCAGTTCTTC

d_gene: NA
v_gene: TRBV19
j_gene: TRBJ1-2
abundance: NA
CDR3aa: CASSIGTDTGYTF
CDR3nt: TGTGCCAGTAGTATAGGGACAGACACCGGCTACACCTTC

d_gene: TRBD1
v_gene: TRBV28
j_gene: TRBJ1-2
abundance: NA
CDR3aa: CASSQGGDSPLGGYTF
CDR3nt: TGTGCCAGCAGTCAAGGAGGGGACAGCCCCCTGGGGGGCTACACCTTC

d_gene: TRBD1
v_gene: TRBV19
j_gene: TRBJ1-5
abundance: NA
CDR3aa: CASSPPTGTNQPQHF
CDR3nt: TGTGCCAGTAGTCCCCCGACAGGGACAAATCAGCCCCAGCATTTT

d_gene: NA
v_gene: TRBV18
j_gene: TRBJ1-1
abundance: NA
CDR3aa: CASSPLRGWGTEAFF
CDR3nt: TGTGCCAGCTCACCACTTAGGGGCTGGGGCACTGAAGCTTTCTTT

d_gene: TRBD1
v_gene: TRBV5-4
j_gene: TRBJ1-1
abundance: NA
CDR3aa: CASSAQGAEAFF
CDR3nt: TGTGCCAGCAGCGCACAGGGGGCTGAAGCTTTCTTT

d_gene: TRBD1
v_gene: TRBV5-1
j_gene: TRBJ1-1
abundance: NA
CDR3aa: CASSPDRGLWDSEAFF
CDR3nt: TGCGCCAGCAGCCCGGACAGGGGGCTTTGGGATTCTGAAGCTTTCTTT

d_gene: TRBD2
v_gene: TRBV28
j_gene: TRBJ2-3
abundance: NA
CDR3aa: CASSFPWTSGFTDTQYF
CDR3nt: TGTGCCAGCAGTTTCCCCTGGACTAGCGGGTTCACAGATACGCAGTATTTT

d_gene: NA
v_gene: TRBV9
j_gene: TRBJ2-7
abundance: NA
CDR3aa: CASSPRDFPYEQYF
CDR3nt: TGTGCCAGCAGCCCCCGGGACTTTCCGTACGAGCAGTACTTC

d_gene: TRBD1
v_gene: TRBV6-1
j_gene: TRBJ2-3
abundance: once
CDR3aa: CASSVGQGITDTQYF
CDR3nt: TGTGCCAGCAGTGTGGGACAGGGGATTACAGATACGCAGTATTTT

d_gene: TRBD1
v_gene: TRBV4-3
j_gene: TRBJ1-5
abundance: NA
CDR3aa: CASSQDGQGNQPQHF
CDR3nt: TGCGCCAGCAGCCAAGATGGACAGGGGAATCAGCCCCAGCATTTT

d_gene: TRBD1
v_gene: TRBV18
j_gene: TRBJ2-1
abundance: NA
CDR3aa: CASSPGTGNEQFF
CDR3nt: TGTGCCAGCTCACCCGGGACAGGGAATGAGCAGTTCTTC

d_gene: NA
v_gene: TRBV14
j_gene: TRBJ2-1
abundance: NA
CDR3aa: CASSQDYRVNEQFF
CDR3nt: TGTGCCAGCAGCCAAGACTACAGGGTGAATGAGCAGTTCTTC

d_gene: NA
v_gene: TRBV23-1
j_gene: TRBJ2-2
abundance: few
CDR3aa: CASSHRTANTGELFF
CDR3nt: TGCGCCAGCAGTCACCGGACTGCGAACACCGGGGAGCTGTTTTTT

d_gene: TRBD1
v_gene: TRBV5-4
j_gene: TRBJ2-7
abundance: NA
CDR3aa: CASSQGTVELYEQYF
CDR3nt: TGTGCCAGCAGCCAAGGGACAGTGGAACTCTACGAGCAGTACTTC

d_gene: TRBD1
v_gene: TRBV30
j_gene: TRBJ2-3
abundance: NA
CDR3aa: CAWSPLTYRDRVGDTQYF
CDR3nt: TGTGCCTGGAGCCCCTTAACTTACCGGGACAGGGTTGGAGATACGCAGTATTTT

d_gene: NA
v_gene: TRBV5-1
j_gene: TRBJ2-1
abundance: NA
CDR3aa: CASSHPGLSSYNEQFF
CDR3nt: TGCGCCAGCAGCCACCCGGGACTCTCGTCCTACAATGAGCAGTTCTTC

d_gene: NA
v_gene: TRBV6-5
j_gene: TRBJ2-7
abundance: NA
CDR3aa: CASSRGHPSSYEQYF
CDR3nt: TGTGCCAGCAGCCGGGGACACCCGAGCTCCTACGAGCAGTACTTC

d_gene: TRBD2
v_gene: TRBV7-8
j_gene: TRBJ2-1
abundance: NA
CDR3aa: CASSLTRQFLGLYNEQFF
CDR3nt: TGTGCCAGCAGCCTGACGAGACAGTTTCTGGGACTATACAATGAGCAGTTCTTC

d_gene: NA
v_gene: TRBV9
j_gene: TRBJ2-5
abundance: NA
CDR3aa: CASSVAGQQETQYF
CDR3nt: TGTGCCAGCAGCGTAGCCGGACAGCAAGAGACCCAGTACTTC

d_gene: TRBD1
v_gene: TRBV7-8
j_gene: TRBJ1-1
abundance: NA
CDR3aa: CASSFPGQGALNTEAFF
CDR3nt: TGTGCCAGCAGCTTTCCGGGACAGGGGGCCCTCAACACTGAAGCTTTCTTT

d_gene: NA
v_gene: TRBV6-1
j_gene: TRBJ2-2
abundance: NA
CDR3aa: CASSERGIGELFF
CDR3nt: TGTGCCAGCAGTGAACGGGGGATCGGGGAGCTGTTTTTT

d_gene: TRBD1
v_gene: TRBV30
j_gene: TRBJ1-1
abundance: NA
CDR3aa: CAWSILGQQLNTEAFF
CDR3nt: TGTGCCTGGAGTATCCTGGGACAGCAATTGAACACTGAAGCTTTCTTT